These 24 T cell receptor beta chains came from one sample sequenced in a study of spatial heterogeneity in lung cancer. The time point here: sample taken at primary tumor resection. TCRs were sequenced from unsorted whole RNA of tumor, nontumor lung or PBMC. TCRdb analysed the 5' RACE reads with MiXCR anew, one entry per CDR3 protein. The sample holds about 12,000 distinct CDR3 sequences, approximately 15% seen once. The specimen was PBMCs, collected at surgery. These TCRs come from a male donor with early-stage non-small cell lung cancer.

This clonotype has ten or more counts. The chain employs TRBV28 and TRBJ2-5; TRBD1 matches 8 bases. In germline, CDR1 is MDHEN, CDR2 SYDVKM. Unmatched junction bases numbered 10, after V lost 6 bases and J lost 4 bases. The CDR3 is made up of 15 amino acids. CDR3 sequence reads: CASRFTQGDGETQYF. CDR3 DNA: TGTGCCAGCAGATTCACACAGGGGGATGGAGAGACCCAGTACTTC.

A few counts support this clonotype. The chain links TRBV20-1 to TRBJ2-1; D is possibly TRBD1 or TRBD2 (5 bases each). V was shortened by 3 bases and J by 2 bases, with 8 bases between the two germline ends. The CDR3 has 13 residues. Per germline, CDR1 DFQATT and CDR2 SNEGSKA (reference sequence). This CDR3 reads CSARQGAYNEQFF. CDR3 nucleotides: TGCAGTGCTAGGCAGGGAGCCTACAATGAGCAGTTCTTC.

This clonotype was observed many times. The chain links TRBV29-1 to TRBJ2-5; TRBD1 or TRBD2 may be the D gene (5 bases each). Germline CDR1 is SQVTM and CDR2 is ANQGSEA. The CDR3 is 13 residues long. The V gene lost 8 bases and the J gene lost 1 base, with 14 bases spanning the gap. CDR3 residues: CSFRRDLQETQYF. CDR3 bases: TGCAGCTTCCGTCGGGACCTCCAAGAGACCCAGTACTTC.

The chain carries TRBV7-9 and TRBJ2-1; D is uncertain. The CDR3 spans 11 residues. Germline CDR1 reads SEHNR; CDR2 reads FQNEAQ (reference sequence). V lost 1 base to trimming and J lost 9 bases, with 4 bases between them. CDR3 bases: TGTGCCAGCAGCTTAGAGACTGAGCAGTTCTTC. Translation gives CASSLETEQFF.

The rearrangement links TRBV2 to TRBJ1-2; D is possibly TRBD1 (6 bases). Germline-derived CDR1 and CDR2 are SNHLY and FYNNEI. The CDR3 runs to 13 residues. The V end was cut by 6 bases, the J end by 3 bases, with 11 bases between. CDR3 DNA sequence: TGTGCCAGCAGACAGGGATCCGACTATGGCTACACCTTC. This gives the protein CASRQGSDYGYTF.

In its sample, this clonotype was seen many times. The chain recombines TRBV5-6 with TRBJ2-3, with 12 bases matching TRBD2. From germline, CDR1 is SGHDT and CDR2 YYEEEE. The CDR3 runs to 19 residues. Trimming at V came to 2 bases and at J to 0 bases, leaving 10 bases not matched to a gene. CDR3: CASSFWTSGTTPSTDTQYF. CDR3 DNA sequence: TGTGCCAGCAGCTTCTGGACTAGCGGGACTACCCCTAGCACAGATACGCAGTATTTT.

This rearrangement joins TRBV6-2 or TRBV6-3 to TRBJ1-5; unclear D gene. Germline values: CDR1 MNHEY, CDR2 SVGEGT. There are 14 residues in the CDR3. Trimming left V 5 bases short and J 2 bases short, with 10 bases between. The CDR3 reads CASSEGRGNQPQHF. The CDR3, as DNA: TGTGCCAGCAGTGAAGGTCGGGGCAATCAGCCCCAGCATTTT.

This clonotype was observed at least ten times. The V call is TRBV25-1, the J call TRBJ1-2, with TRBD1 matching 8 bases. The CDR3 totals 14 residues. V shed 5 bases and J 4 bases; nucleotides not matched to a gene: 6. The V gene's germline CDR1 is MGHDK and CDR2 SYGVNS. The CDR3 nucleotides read TGTGCCAGCAGTCCGCAGGGGGCCGGCTATGGCTACACCTTC. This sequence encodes CASSPQGAGYGYTF.

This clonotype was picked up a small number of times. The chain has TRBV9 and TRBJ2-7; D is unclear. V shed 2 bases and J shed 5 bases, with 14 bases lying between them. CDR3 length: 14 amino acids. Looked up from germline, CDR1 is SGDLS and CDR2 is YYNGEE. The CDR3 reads CASSVSWKGDEQYF. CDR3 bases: TGTGCCAGCAGCGTCAGCTGGAAGGGTGACGAGCAGTACTTC.

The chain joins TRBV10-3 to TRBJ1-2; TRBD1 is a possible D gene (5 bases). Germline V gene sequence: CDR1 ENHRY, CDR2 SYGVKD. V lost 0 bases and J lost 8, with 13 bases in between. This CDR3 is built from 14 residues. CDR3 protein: CAISESGREEGYTF. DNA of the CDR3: TGTGCCATCAGTGAGTCGGGCAGGGAAGAGGGCTACACCTTC.

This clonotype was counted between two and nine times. Here the CDR3 DNA reads TGTGCCAGCAGTGCCCGGACAGGGAGGGAGACCCAGTACTTC. It codes for CASSARTGRETQYF. The chain joins TRBV25-1 to TRBJ2-5; TRBD1 matches at 8 bases. V lost 4 bases, J lost 5 bases, and 6 bases stayed unmatched. Germline values: CDR1 MGHDK, CDR2 SYGVNS. The CDR3 has 14 amino acids. The whole variable domain, filled in from reference TRBV25-1 and TRBJ2-5, reads EADIYQTPRYLVIGTGKKITLECSQTMGHDKMYWYQQDPGMELHLIHYSYGVNSTEKGDLSSESTVSRIRTEHFPLTLESARPSHTSQYLCASSARTGRETQYFGPGTRLLVL.

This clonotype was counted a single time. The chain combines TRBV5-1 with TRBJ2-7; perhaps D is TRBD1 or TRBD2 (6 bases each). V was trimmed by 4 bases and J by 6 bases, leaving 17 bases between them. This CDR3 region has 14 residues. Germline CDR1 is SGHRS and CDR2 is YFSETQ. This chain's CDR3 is CASSPRQAEGEQYF. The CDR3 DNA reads TGCGCCAGCAGCCCTCGACAGGCGGAGGGCGAGCAGTACTTC.

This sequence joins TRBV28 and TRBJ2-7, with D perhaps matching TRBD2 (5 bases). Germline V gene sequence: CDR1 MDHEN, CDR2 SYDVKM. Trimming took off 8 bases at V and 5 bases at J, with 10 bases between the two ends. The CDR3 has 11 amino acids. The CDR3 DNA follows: TGTGCCAGCGAGGGAGTCAACGAGCAGTACTTC. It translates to CASEGVNEQYF.

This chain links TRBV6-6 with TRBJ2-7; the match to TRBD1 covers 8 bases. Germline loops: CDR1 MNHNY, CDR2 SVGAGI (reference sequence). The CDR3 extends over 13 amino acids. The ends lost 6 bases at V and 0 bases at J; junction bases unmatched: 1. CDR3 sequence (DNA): TGTGCCAGCAGGACAGGGGACTCCTACGAGCAGTACTTC. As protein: CASRTGDSYEQYF.

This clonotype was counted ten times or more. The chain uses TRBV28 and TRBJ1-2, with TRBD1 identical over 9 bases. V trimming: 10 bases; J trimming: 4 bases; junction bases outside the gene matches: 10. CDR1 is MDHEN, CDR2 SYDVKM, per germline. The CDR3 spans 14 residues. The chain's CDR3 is CATYRDREAYGYTF. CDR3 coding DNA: TGTGCCACTTACCGGGACAGGGAGGCCTATGGCTACACCTTC.

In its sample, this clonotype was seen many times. The CDR3 DNA reads TGTGCCAGCAGCTTCGGGACAGGGGTCGGCTACACCTTC. It yields the protein CASSFGTGVGYTF. The chain has TRBV7-9 and TRBJ1-2; 10 bases fit TRBD1. Per germline, CDR1 SEHNR and CDR2 FQNEAQ (reference sequence). V lost 3 bases to trimming and J lost 8 bases; unmatched junction nucleotides: 3. This CDR3 is 13 amino acids long.

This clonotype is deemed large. The CDR3 nucleotides read TGTGCCAGCAGCCCCCCCGGCGATACGCAGTATTTT. It translates to CASSPPGDTQYF. The chain is built from TRBV6-2 or TRBV6-3 and TRBJ2-3, with no clear D. This CDR3 is built from 12 residues. Germline CDR1 MNHEY, CDR2 SVGEGT. Trimming cost V 6 bases and J 6 bases, with 10 bases left between them.

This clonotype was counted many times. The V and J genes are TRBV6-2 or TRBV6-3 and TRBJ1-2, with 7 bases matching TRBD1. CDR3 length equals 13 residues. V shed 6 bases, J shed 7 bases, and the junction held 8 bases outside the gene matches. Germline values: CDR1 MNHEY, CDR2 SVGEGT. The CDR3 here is CASSQRQGSGYTF. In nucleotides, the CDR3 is TGTGCCAGCAGCCAACGACAGGGTAGTGGCTACACCTTC.

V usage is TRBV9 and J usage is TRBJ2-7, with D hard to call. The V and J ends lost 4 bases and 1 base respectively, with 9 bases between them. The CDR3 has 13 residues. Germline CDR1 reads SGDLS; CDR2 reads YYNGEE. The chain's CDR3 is CASSPDGSYEQYF. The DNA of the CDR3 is TGTGCCAGCAGCCCGGACGGTTCCTACGAGCAGTACTTC. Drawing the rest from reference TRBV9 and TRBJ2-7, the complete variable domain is DSGVTQTPKHLITATGQRVTLRCSPRSGDLSVYWYQQSLDQGLQFLIQYYNGEERAKGNILERFSAQQFPDLHSELNLSSLELGDSALYFCASSPDGSYEQYFGPGTRLTVT.

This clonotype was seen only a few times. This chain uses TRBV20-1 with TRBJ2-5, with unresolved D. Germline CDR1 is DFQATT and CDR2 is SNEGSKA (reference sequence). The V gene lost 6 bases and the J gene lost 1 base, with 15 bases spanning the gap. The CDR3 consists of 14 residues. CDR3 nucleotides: TGCAGTGCCCCCATTTCGGGCGGCCAAGAGACCCAGTACTTC. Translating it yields CSAPISGGQETQYF.

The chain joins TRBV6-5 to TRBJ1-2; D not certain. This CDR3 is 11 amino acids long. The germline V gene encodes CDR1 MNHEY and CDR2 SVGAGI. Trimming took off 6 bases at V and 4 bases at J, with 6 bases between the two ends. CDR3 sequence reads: CASRGGYGYTF. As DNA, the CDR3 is TGTGCCAGCAGGGGCGGCTATGGCTACACCTTC.

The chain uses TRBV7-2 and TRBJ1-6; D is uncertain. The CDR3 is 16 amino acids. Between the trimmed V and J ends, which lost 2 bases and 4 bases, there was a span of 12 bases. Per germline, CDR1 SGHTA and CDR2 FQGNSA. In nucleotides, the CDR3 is TGTGCCAGCAGCTTATTAGGTGGAGAGTATAATTCACCCCTCCACTTT. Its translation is CASSLLGGEYNSPLHF.

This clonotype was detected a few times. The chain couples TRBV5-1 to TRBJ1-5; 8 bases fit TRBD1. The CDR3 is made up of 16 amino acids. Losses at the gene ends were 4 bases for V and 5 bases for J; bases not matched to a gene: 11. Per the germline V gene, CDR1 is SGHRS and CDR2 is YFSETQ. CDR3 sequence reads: CASSTNPGGSYQPQHF. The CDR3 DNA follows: TGCGCCAGCAGCACAAACCCAGGGGGCAGCTATCAGCCCCAGCATTTT. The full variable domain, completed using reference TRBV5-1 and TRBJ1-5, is KAGVTQTPRYLIKTRGQQVTLSCSPISGHRSVSWYQQTPGQGLQFLFEYFSETQRNKGNFPGRFSGRQFSNSRSEMNVSTLELGDSALYLCASSTNPGGSYQPQHFGDGTRLSIL.

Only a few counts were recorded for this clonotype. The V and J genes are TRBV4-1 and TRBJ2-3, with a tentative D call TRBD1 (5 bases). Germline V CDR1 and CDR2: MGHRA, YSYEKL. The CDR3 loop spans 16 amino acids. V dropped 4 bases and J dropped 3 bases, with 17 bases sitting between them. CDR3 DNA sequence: TGCGCCAGCAGCCCCGCTGGGCAGGGAAAAACAGATACGCAGTATTTT. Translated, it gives CASSPAGQGKTDTQYF.